These T cell receptor beta chains were read from a single sample in a study of graft-versus-host responses after intestinal transplantation. For these TCRs, the target antigens are not known. This table comes from immunoSEQ multiplex PCR, and its TCRdb copy is limited to in-frame clones, with some not included. The sample carries about 85,000 clones, about 91% recorded once. The starting material was unstimulated CD8+ T cells sorted from spleen or lymph node cells, obtained before transplant. The receptors come from a human donor who was the organ donor for an intestinal transplant. The CDR3 runs from the conserved cysteine through the conserved F or W. D genes are given only for firm matches. Expanded clones are given a class, and other clones once, few, many or no size at all.

clone size	V gene	J gene	D gene	CDR3 DNA	CDR3 protein
.	TRBV11-3	TRBJ2-7	.	TGTGCCAGCAGCTTAGGTGGCGACTCCTACGAGCAGTACTTC	CASSLGGDSYEQYF
.	TRBV11-2	TRBJ2-1	TRBD2	TGTGCCAGCAGCCAACTAGCGACCAATGAGCAGTTCTTC	CASSQLATNEQFF
.	TRBV30	TRBJ1-1	TRBD1	TGTGCCTGGAGTGTAGGGCAGGGGGCGACTGAAGCTTTCTTT	CAWSVGQGATEAFF
.	TRBV6-6	TRBJ2-1	TRBD2	TGTGCCAGCAGTGACGGGACTAGCGGTAACAATGAGCAGTTCTTC	CASSDGTSGNNEQFF
.	TRBV27	TRBJ2-1	TRBD1	TGTGCCAGCAGTCCCCAGACAGGGGGCATTAATGAGCAGTTCTTC	CASSPQTGGINEQFF
.	TRBV7-3	TRBJ1-1	.	TGTGCCAGCAGCGTCGACGCAGGGGCCGCGAACACTGAAGCTTTCTTT	CASSVDAGAANTEAFF
once	TRBV27	TRBJ1-1	TRBD1	TGTGCCAGCAGACACACGGCGGGACAGGACATGAACACTGAAGCTTTCTTT	CASRHTAGQDMNTEAFF
.	TRBV5-1	TRBJ2-5	TRBD2	TGCGCCAGCAGCTTGGCCATGGCGGGAGGGCAAGAGACCCAGTACTTC	CASSLAMAGGQETQYF
.	TRBV10-3	TRBJ2-1	.	TGTGCCATCAGTGTTCGGCGGCGGGGCCACAATGAGCAGTTCTTC	CAISVRRRGHNEQFF
.	TRBV28	TRBJ2-7	.	TGTGCCAGCAGGGGGGTTAATTACGAGCAGTACTTC	CASRGVNYEQYF
.	TRBV6-1	TRBJ1-5	TRBD1	TGTGCCAGCAGTGAATGGGCAGGGGGGGATCCCAATCAGCCCCAGCATTTT	CASSEWAGGDPNQPQHF
.	TRBV10-3	TRBJ2-6	TRBD2	TGTGCCATCAGTGCTAGCGGGAGCTCTGGGGCCAACGTCCTGACTTTC	CAISASGSSGANVLTF
.	TRBV6-9	TRBJ2-7	TRBD2	TGTGCCAGCAGTTCCTTCGGGACTAGCGCCTACTACTCCTACGAGCAGTACTTC	CASSSFGTSAYYSYEQYF
.	TRBV19	TRBJ2-1	TRBD2	TGTGCCAGTAGGTCGGGACTAGCGGGTCTACCAAGCTCCTACAATGAGCAGTTCTTC	CASRSGLAGLPSSYNEQFF
once	TRBV5-1	TRBJ2-5	TRBD2	TGCGCCAGCAGACTAGCGGGGCAAGAGACCCAGTACTTC	CASRLAGQETQYF
.	TRBV9	TRBJ2-7	.	TGTGCCAGCAGCGCAAGGGACGGGCCTACCCCCTGGTACGAGCAGTACTTC	CASSARDGPTPWYEQYF
.	TRBV10-3	TRBJ2-1	.	TGTGCCATCAGTGGGGTAGGGGGGATCTCCTACAATGAGCAGTTCTTC	CAISGVGGISYNEQFF
.	TRBV4-3	TRBJ1-1	.	TGCGCCAGCAGCCAAGAAGTGAACACTGAAGCTTTCTTT	CASSQEVNTEAFF
few	TRBV4-1	TRBJ2-3	.	TGCGCCAGCAGCGCCGGGGGTAGCGGCACAGATACGCAGTATTTT	CASSAGGSGTDTQYF
.	TRBV2	TRBJ2-7	TRBD2	TGTGCCAGTCTAGCGGGAGGGTTCTACGAGCAGTACTTC	CASLAGGFYEQYF
.	TRBV27	TRBJ2-3	TRBD2	TGTGCCAGCAGTTCCCGACTAGCGGGAGGGCCTATATGGAGCACAGATACGCAGTATTTT	CASSSRLAGGPIWSTDTQYF
.	TRBV4-1	TRBJ2-2	TRBD2	TGCGCCAGCAGCCTTGAGGTCCTAGCGGGAGAAGGTGCCGGGGAGCTGTTTTTT	CASSLEVLAGEGAGELFF
.	TRBV7-9	TRBJ2-1	TRBD1	TGTGCCAGCAGCTCACAGGGGGCGGGGGATGAGCAGTTCTTC	CASSSQGAGDEQFF
.	TRBV6-6	TRBJ2-7	.	TGTGCCAGCAGTTACGGTCAGGACGAGCAGTACTTC	CASSYGQDEQYF
once	TRBV4-1	TRBJ1-6	TRBD1	TGCGCCAGCAGCTTGCGGGACAGCAATAATTCACCCCTCCACTTT	CASSLRDSNNSPLHF
.	TRBV7-6	TRBJ1-6	.	TGTGCCAGCAGCTTAGCGCTGGGGGCGGCCGGGAATTCACCCCTCCACTTT	CASSLALGAAGNSPLHF
.	TRBV6-1	TRBJ1-6	.	TGTGCCAGCACCGACCTCCCAGGGAATAATTCACCCCTCCACTTT	CASTDLPGNNSPLHF
.	TRBV27	TRBJ2-7	TRBD2	TGTGCCAGCAGTTTTGGGGCGGGGGTGACCTACGAGCAGTACTTC	CASSFGAGVTYEQYF
.	TRBV5-6	TRBJ2-7	.	TGTGCCAGCAGCTTGGTGAACTACGAGCAGTACTTC	CASSLVNYEQYF
.	TRBV6-1	TRBJ2-3	.	TGTGCCAGCAGTGAGCCAGCGTACACAGATACGCAGTATTTT	CASSEPAYTDTQYF
.	TRBV21-1	TRBJ2-7	.	TGTGCCAGCAGCTCCCGGGGGGGACGCCATATCGGAGAGCAGTACTTC	CASSSRGGRHIGEQYF
.	TRBV5-3	TRBJ2-5	.	TGTGCCAGAAGCTTGGTAGGGTCCCAAGAGACCCAGTACTTC	CARSLVGSQETQYF
.	TRBV27	TRBJ2-1	TRBD2	TGTGCCAGCAGTTTATTGCCTAGCGGGACATACAATGAGCAGTTCTTC	CASSLLPSGTYNEQFF
.	TRBV9	TRBJ1-2	.	TGTGCCAGCAGTGATACCGACAGACACACTAACTATGGCTACACCTTC	CASSDTDRHTNYGYTF
.	TRBV18	TRBJ2-5	.	TGTGCCAGCTCACCAATACTGAGAGGGCAAGAGACCCAGTACTTC	CASSPILRGQETQYF
.	TRBV5-6	TRBJ1-6	.	TGTGCCAGCAGCTTGATTGCAGGGAGGGCCGGATCACCCCTCCACTTT	CASSLIAGRAGSPLHF
.	TRBV6-1	TRBJ1-4	.	TGTGCCAGCAGTGAGGGATCAGGGGAAGGAGAAAAACTGTTTTTT	CASSEGSGEGEKLFF
.	TRBV6-1	TRBJ2-2	.	TGTGCCAGCAGTGACGTCGGGGAGCTGTTTTTT	CASSDVGELFF
.	TRBV5-6	TRBJ2-1	.	TGTGCCAGCAGCCCCGCCGGGTTTACCTACAATGAGCAGTTCTTC	CASSPAGFTYNEQFF
.	TRBV30	TRBJ2-7	.	TGTGCCTGGAGTGCAGTCGTTGGCTACGAGCAGTACTTC	CAWSAVVGYEQYF
.	TRBV25-1	TRBJ2-1	TRBD2	TGTGCCAGCAGAGGACTAGCGGGAGTTAATGAGCAGTTCTTC	CASRGLAGVNEQFF
.	TRBV7-9	TRBJ1-5	.	TGTGCCAGCAGCCGGTCCGGGACAACTTATAATCAGCCCCAGCATTTT	CASSRSGTTYNQPQHF
.	TRBV6-5	TRBJ2-3	.	TGTGCCAGCGGTCCCACAGATACGCAGTATTTT	CASGPTDTQYF
.	TRBV7-6	TRBJ2-7	.	TGTGCCAGCAGCTTAGCGAGTGGCGGGTACGAGCAGTACTTC	CASSLASGGYEQYF
.	TRBV4-1	TRBJ1-5	TRBD1	TGCGCCAGCAGCCAAGGGGGGACAGGGAAATCGGGCAATCAGCCCCAGCATTTT	CASSQGGTGKSGNQPQHF
.	TRBV9	TRBJ2-2	TRBD1	TGTGCCAGCAGCGCCCTTGACAGGGGTCAAAGCACCGGGGAGCTGTTTTTT	CASSALDRGQSTGELFF
.	TRBV5-1	TRBJ1-1	.	TGCGCCAGCAGCTTGGAGGGGGTTTACACTGAAGCTTTCTTT	CASSLEGVYTEAFF
once	TRBV6-5	TRBJ1-2	TRBD1	TGTGCCAGCACCGACAGGGGACCCCACTATGGCTACACCTTC	CASTDRGPHYGYTF
.	TRBV6-1	TRBJ2-7	.	TGTGCCAGCAGTGAAATCGGGACCTACGAGCAGTACTTC	CASSEIGTYEQYF
.	TRBV6-5	TRBJ1-1	.	TGTGCCAGCACCGGGGTGAACACTGAAGCTTTCTTT	CASTGVNTEAFF
.	TRBV15	TRBJ1-1	TRBD1	TGTGCCACCAGCGTCGACAGGGGATCGGAAGCTTTCTTT	CATSVDRGSEAFF
.	TRBV6-1	TRBJ2-1	.	TGTGCCAGCAGTGAGATAGCGGATAGCTTAAACAATGAGCAGTTCTTC	CASSEIADSLNNEQFF
.	TRBV7-3	TRBJ2-3	TRBD2	TGTGCCAGCAGCCCTCTAGCGGGGGGCGCAGATACGCAGTATTTT	CASSPLAGGADTQYF
.	TRBV5-1	TRBJ2-7	.	TGCGCCAGCACCGGTAGCGACAGCCCCAACTACGAGCAGTACTTC	CASTGSDSPNYEQYF